These T cell receptor beta chains were read from a single sample in a study of post-analysis software for immune sequencing data. MiXCR, run by TCRdb on the PCR reads, gives a single entry per CDR3 protein. Here the sample spans hundreds of thousands of distinct CDR3 sequences, 55% to 60% being singletons. Sequencing was carried out using blood. The receptors were sampled from a girl aged 2-15 years with multiple sclerosis. The conserved cysteine and the conserved F or W are not part of the CDR3 here.

j_gene,v_gene,CDR3aa
TRBJ1-4,TRBV6-5,ASSYIGQGAGIGEKLF
TRBJ2-5,TRBV29-1,SGGQETQY
TRBJ2-1,TRBV5-5,ASSLLRESSYNEQF
TRBJ1-1,TRBV7-2,ASSSGRHFGNTEVF
TRBJ1-5,TRBV6-6,ASSLVSTGKYQPQH
TRBJ1-2,TRBV5-6,ASSGNNYGYT
TRBJ1-1,TRBV20-1,SARRRDRYTEAF
TRBJ2-5,TRBV12-3/TRBV12-4,ASSLGDGVGQETQY
TRBJ2-1,TRBV14,ASSPLTKNEQF
TRBJ1-5,TRBV20-1,SARGDREQPQH